This T cell receptor (beta chain) appears in the sequencing data of a study of T-cell memory formation after mild COVID-19. Whole-study context: For the most part, TCR clusters were specific to one donor. Overall study results and limits: Proof of SARS-CoV-2 specificity was absent for the second-wave clones that crested on day 37. Clones contracting over day 15 to 85 were CD4/CD8 balanced, with later expanders leaning CD4+.

V dropped 8 bases and J dropped 3 bases, with 13 bases sitting between them. CDR3 length: 13 amino acids. This clonotype has just a few counts. As yet, its antigen is unknown. Sample barcodes and UMIs were carried by the TCR alpha and TCR beta cDNA libraries that 5'RACE generated with constant-segment primers. TCRdb passed the 5' RACE reads through MiXCR, listing each CDR3 protein once. The data show just over 200,000 distinct CDR3 sequences, with 9.5% seen just once and roughly 4% held by the top ten. This sequence originates from a man aged 18-30 years who had mild COVID-19 (a few samples of this study predate the infection). Cell type and time point are not known. The chain uses TRBV12-3 or TRBV12-4 and TRBJ1-1, with D unresolved. Sequencing was performed on PBMCs or a T cell subset sorted from them (not recorded which). The CDR3 DNA is TGTGCCAGCCGTTCACCGTGGGACACTGAAGCTTTCTTT. Amino acids: CASRSPWDTEAFF.